This TCR beta chain originates from a study of somatic mutations in cytotoxic T cells in rheumatoid arthritis. Here immunoSEQ multiplex PCR was the method, and the copy in TCRdb shows in-frame clones only, minus some. The sample yields under 25,000 clones, 85% to 90% seen once. Magnetic beads with positive selection isolated CD4+ and CD8+ fractions, whose purity was verified by flow cytometry. The study's findings and limits: Rheumatoid arthritis patients were compared with age-matched healthy controls, and their CD8+ T-cell clonality did not differ significantly. Which antigens the expanded CD8+ clones targeted was unknown.

Germline CDR1 MGHRA, CDR2 YSYEKL. V dropped 10 bases and J dropped 2 bases, with 15 bases sitting between them. CDR3 length equals 13 residues. To note about this clone: Its antigen remains unidentified.

The sample was CD8+ T cells sorted from blood. This TCR was sampled from a man aged 35 to 55 in good health. The chain couples TRBV4-1 to TRBJ2-7; D is ambiguous. CDR3 region: CATSRGETYEQYF. The CDR3 coding sequence is TGCGCCACCTCGAGAGGAGAAACCTACGAGCAGTACTTC.